This T cell receptor (beta chain) was recovered during a study of cytomegalovirus exposure and HLA in healthy donors. Study background: Among the roughly 400 genotyped donors, approximately 82% were placed in the Caucasian-associated ancestry cluster.

Trimming stripped 4 bases from V and 6 bases from J, with 16 bases between. Looked up from germline, CDR1 is MDHEN and CDR2 is SYDVKM. The CDR3 extends over 14 amino acids. It was healthy bone marrow donors who served as donors. Amplification used 60 Vbeta primers and 13 Jbeta primers. Generated by immunoSEQ multiplex PCR, the TCRdb table keeps only in-frame clones and is missing some. The repertoire includes about 100,000 clones, about 80% of them detected once, and about 4.3% sits in the top ten. This chain joins TRBV28 and TRBJ2-7, with a possible D match to TRBD1 (6 bases). The sample comprised PBMCs. The origin of this receptor is a man aged 40-49 years in good health and CMV-seronegative. The CDR3 loop reads CASSSSPGTIEQYV. DNA of the CDR3: TGTGCCAGCAGTTCCTCCCCCGGGACAATCGAGCAGTACGTC.